This T cell receptor beta chain was documented in a study of CXCR3-negative and CXCR3-positive naive CD8 T cells. Study-level background: Across all libraries, TRB reads numbered roughly 140 million, with about 1.5 +/- 0.3 million in each library.

Preparation of TRB cDNA libraries relied on 5' RACE carrying UMI labels. TCRdb re-called the 5' RACE reads and shows each CDR3 protein once, DNA omitted. The data include around 88,000 distinct CDR3 sequences; the top ten clones carry nearly 0.85%. Germline CDR1 SGHRS, CDR2 YFSETQ. This CDR3 comprises 12 residues. The sorting of each CD8+ T cell subset was done in triplicate, at 250,000 to 300,000 cells each. General observations from the study: Memory, not naive, CXCR3-negative and CXCR3-positive cells differed in TRBV-TRBJ usage. CXCR3-expressing naive cells carried TRB CDR3s more hydrophobic than those of CXCR3-negative naive cells.

Comments on this clonotype: Its antigen remains unidentified.

This rearrangement joins TRBV5-1 to TRBJ2-7. The material sequenced was naive CXCR3+ CD8+ T cells from blood. The subset here: CD45RO-CCR7+CD27+CD95- naive CD8+ T cells expressing CXCR3 (TNR3+). The sequence came from a human donor in good health. Some clones in this sample may be carry-over from other donors' samples. The CDR3 spells CASISTSYEQYF.